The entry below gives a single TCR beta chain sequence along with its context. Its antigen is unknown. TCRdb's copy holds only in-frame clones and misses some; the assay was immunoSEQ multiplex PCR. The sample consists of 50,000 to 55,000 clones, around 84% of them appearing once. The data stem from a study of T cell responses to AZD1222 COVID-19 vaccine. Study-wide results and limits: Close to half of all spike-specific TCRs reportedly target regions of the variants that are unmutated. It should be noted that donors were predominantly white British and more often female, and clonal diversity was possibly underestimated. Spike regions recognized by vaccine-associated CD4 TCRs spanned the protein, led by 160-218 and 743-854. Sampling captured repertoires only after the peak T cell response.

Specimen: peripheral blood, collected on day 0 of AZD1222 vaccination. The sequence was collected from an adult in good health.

CDR3 region: CASSYGGTREETQYF. DNA of the CDR3: TGTGCCAGCAGTTACGGCGGAACCCGGGAGGAGACCCAGTACTTC. V gene TRBV6-5 combines with J gene TRBJ2-5; D may be TRBD2 (6 bases). The V gene's germline CDR1 is MNHEY and CDR2 SVGAGI. Trimming removed 2 bases at V and 5 bases at J, with 15 bases between. This CDR3 region has 15 residues.